Many counts were recorded for the clone carrying this TCR beta chain. Antigen specificity is unknown. The sample belongs to a study of human T cells and chemical hapten exposure. Study-level information: Enrolled patients were predominantly female and had alopecia areata, totalis or universalis.

V shed 7 bases and J 6 bases; nucleotides not matched to a gene: 5. The V gene's germline CDR1 is SQVTM and CDR2 ANQGSEA. CDR3 length equals 11 residues. In the original workflow: Sample TCR totals centred on a median of around 93,000, ranging about 20,000 to 690,600. Via MiXCR, TCRdb re-called the RACE reads, giving one row per CDR3 protein. The V and J calls shown here were made by TCRdb, not taken from the authors' results. In the table there are around 69,000 distinct CDR3 sequences, about 9% of which are singletons. Time point in this sample: patch test 2, 6 weeks after DPC sensitization. Treatment described: therapeutic diphenylcyclopropenone sensitization with weekly scalp DPC. Study-level results: Among expanded TCRs, significantly more large CDR3 similarity clusters formed than among controls.

This TCR was recovered from a woman in her 50s with alopecia areata. Some clones in this sample may be carry-over from other donors' samples. The specimen was whole blood, collected in connection with sensitization to the hapten diphenylcyclopropenone (DPC). The gene calls are TRBV29-1 and TRBJ1-1, with 7 positions matching TRBD1. CDR3 in amino acids: CSAPGGPEAFF. In DNA form, the CDR3 reads TGCAGCGCCCCAGGGGGGCCTGAAGCTTTCTTT.